The 13 T cell receptor beta chains given below trace back to one sample, sequenced in a study of shared clonotypes between healthy human individuals. Measured with immunoSEQ multiplex PCR; TCRdb has only the in-frame clones, and not every one. The sample yields approximately 1.4 million clones, nearly 99% seen once. Sequencing was done on a sample of naive CD4+ T cells sorted from blood. Indicated subset: CD45RA+ positively selected. Receptors were obtained from a man in his thirties or forties in good health.

About this clone: The sample holds other DNA sequences that translate to the same CDR3. This chain joins TRBV18 and TRBJ2-7, with D hard to call. The germline CDR1 and CDR2 sequences are KGHSH and LQKENI. Trimming stripped 1 base from V and 2 bases from J, with 3 bases between. The CDR3 is 12 residues long. DNA for the CDR3: TGTGCCAGCTCACCACTCACCTACGAGCAGTACTTC. This encodes CASSPLTYEQYF.

Here the CDR3 reads CASSRPSGRADNEQFF. CDR3 nucleotides: TGCGCCAGCAGCCGACCTAGCGGGAGGGCCGACAATGAGCAGTTCTTC. The V gene is TRBV4-1, the J gene TRBJ2-1; 12 bases agree with TRBD2. Germline-derived CDR1 and CDR2 are MGHRA and YSYEKL. Losses at the gene ends were 4 bases for V and 5 bases for J; bases not matched to a gene: 6. The CDR3 sequence is 16 residues long.

The chain is built from TRBV28 and TRBJ2-5, with TRBD2 matching over 8 bases. The length of the CDR3 is 18 residues. Germline V gives CDR1 MDHEN, CDR2 SYDVKM. The V gene end was trimmed by 0 bases and the J gene end by 1 base; junction bases not matched to a gene: 10. The CDR3: CASSLWGGGLGSQETQYF. Written as DNA, the CDR3 is TGTGCCAGCAGTTTATGGGGTGGGGGACTAGGAAGCCAAGAGACCCAGTACTTC.

The genes are TRBV7-6 and TRBJ2-5, with D unresolved. V lost 3 bases and J 2 bases, leaving 13 bases between the germline ends. This CDR3 region has 15 residues. Germline lookup yields CDR1 SGHVS and CDR2 FNYEAQ. Here the CDR3 reads CASSLRLVPQETQYF. For the CDR3, the DNA is TGTGCCAGCAGCTTGAGGCTAGTCCCACAAGAGACCCAGTACTTC.

This chain joins TRBV13 and TRBJ2-2; 9 nucleotides agree with TRBD1. This CDR3 is 16 amino acids long. Trimming removed 5 bases from V and 0 bases from J; junction bases left unmatched: 4. Germline V gene sequence: CDR1 PRHDT, CDR2 FYEKMQ (reference sequence). CDR3 sequence (DNA): TGTGCCAGCAGCCGCCGGACAGGGGCGAACACCGGGGAGCTGTTTTTT. Translating it yields CASSRRTGANTGELFF.

As to this clone: An end of the junction differs from the germline gene, which may be a read error. V gene TRBV10-2 combines with J gene TRBJ2-2, with D maybe TRBD2 (5 bases). Looked up from germline, CDR1 is WSHSY and CDR2 is SAAADI. There are 16 residues in the CDR3. In DNA form, the CDR3 reads TGCGCCAGCAGTGAGTCGGGAGTAGCGAACGCCGGGGAGCTGTTTTTT. Amino acid sequence: CASSESGVANAGELFF.

This clone was recorded a few times. Other DNA sequences in this specimen translate into the identical CDR3. The V gene is TRBV7-2, the J gene TRBJ2-5; D is unresolved. V was shortened by 1 base and J by 5 bases, with 5 bases between the two germline ends. The CDR3 contains 12 residues. Germline CDR1 is SGHTA and CDR2 is FQGNSA. CDR3 loop: CASSLVRETQYF. As DNA, the CDR3 is TGTGCCAGCAGCTTAGTACGGGAGACCCAGTACTTC.

The rearrangement joins TRBV14 to TRBJ2-1; 12 bases map to TRBD2. The CDR3 runs 18 residues. Germline V gene sequence: CDR1 SGHDN, CDR2 FVKESK. With 1 base clipped from V and 2 bases from J, the junction kept 6 bases outside the gene matches. In DNA, the CDR3 is TGTGCCAGCAGCCAAGTTGGTTCTAGCGGGAGGGCCTACAATGAGCAGTTCTTC. This sequence encodes CASSQVGSSGRAYNEQFF.

The rearrangement links TRBV6-5 to TRBJ2-2, with a possible D match to TRBD1 (6 bases). The CDR3 extends over 14 amino acids. Deletions cut 8 bases from V and 2 bases from J, with 12 bases between. The germline V gene encodes CDR1 MNHEY and CDR2 SVGAGI. The CDR3 loop reads CASRQGGNTGELFF. As DNA, the CDR3 is TGTGCCAGCCGACAAGGGGGAAACACCGGGGAGCTGTTTTTT.

The gene calls are TRBV18 and TRBJ2-1; D is unclear. This CDR3 spans 18 amino acids. V was shortened by 2 bases and J by 9 bases, with 26 bases between the two germline ends. Germline V gene sequence: CDR1 KGHSH, CDR2 LQKENI. CDR3 coding DNA: TGTGCCAGCTCACCAGAGTTCAAGGGTAGTCGTGTAATTGGTGAGCAGTTCTTC. It yields the protein CASSPEFKGSRVIGEQFF.

The V gene is TRBV19, the J gene TRBJ2-3; 10 nucleotides agree with TRBD2. Trimming took 3 bases from V and 9 from J; bases not matched to a gene: 15. Germline V CDR1 and CDR2: LNHDA, SQIVND (reference sequence). The CDR3 runs 17 residues. The CDR3 coding sequence is TGTGCCAGTAGTATTAGGTTCCTAGCGGGAGAGAGCTACACGCAGTATTTT. It translates to CASSIRFLAGESYTQYF.

The genes are TRBV2 and TRBJ2-5; D is uncertain. Trimming cost V 1 base and J 4 bases, with 10 bases left between them. The CDR3 is made up of 14 amino acids. Germline V lookup: CDR1 SNHLY, CDR2 FYNNEI. In nucleotides, the CDR3 is TGTGCCAGCAGTGAAGACGCAGGTGGAGAGACCCAGTACTTC. It specifies CASSEDAGGETQYF. Based on the CDR3 plus reference TRBV2 and TRBJ2-5, the full variable domain is EPEVTQTPSHQVTQMGQEVILRCVPISNHLYFYWYRQILGQKVEFLVSFYNNEISEKSEIFDDQFSVERPDGSNFTLKIRSTKLEDSAMYFCASSEDAGGETQYFGPGTRLLVL.

The rearrangement uses TRBV15 and TRBJ2-3; D is unclear. Germline V gene data show CDR1 as LNHNV and CDR2 as YYDKDF (reference sequence). CDR3 length: 14 amino acids. Trimming stripped 5 bases from V and 6 bases from J, with 15 bases between. As DNA, the CDR3 is TGTGCCACCAGCTCCAGTCCCAAGGGCGATACGCAGTATTTT. Protein sequence: CATSSSPKGDTQYF.